These 9 T cell receptor beta chains were sequenced from one sample in a study of glioma-infiltrating T cells after dendritic cell vaccination. Sequencing used immunoSEQ multiplex PCR; TCRdb keeps in-frame clones, though not all of them. The sample consists of more than 100,000 clones, about four fifths of them appearing once. The sample in question was blood, obtained before dendritic cell vaccination. The receptors here all came from a human donor with glioblastoma.

This chain uses TRBV5-1 with TRBJ2-5; the match to TRBD2 covers 7 bases. CDR1 and CDR2 (germline): SGHRS, YFSETQ. J lost 4 bases, V lost 0 bases, and 9 bases had no gene match. The CDR3 is 16 amino acids. The CDR3: CASSLAGAGDLETQYF. The CDR3 bases are TGCGCCAGCAGCTTGGCTGGCGCGGGGGATTTAGAGACCCAGTACTTC.

This clone was picked up a small number of times. The gene calls are TRBV19 and TRBJ1-3, with TRBD1 as a possible D gene (5 bases). Germline CDR1 reads LNHDA; CDR2 reads SQIVND (reference sequence). Trimming pared 4 bases from V and 3 bases from J, leaving 10 bases between. The length of the CDR3 is 14 residues. CDR3 sequence (DNA): TGTGCCAGTAGTAGGGGGGAGGATGGAAACACCATATATTTT. Residues: CASSRGEDGNTIYF. Complete variable domain (other parts from reference TRBV19 and TRBJ1-3): DGGITQSPKYLFRKEGQNVTLSCEQNLNHDAMYWYRQDPGQGLRLIYYSQIVNDFQKGDIAEGYSVSREKKESFPLTVTSAQKNPTAFYLCASSRGEDGNTIYFGEGSWLTVV.

This clone was detected a few times. The rearrangement joins TRBV18 to TRBJ2-7, with D maybe TRBD1 (5 bases). The CDR3 sequence is 14 residues long. V was clipped by 6 bases and J by 3 bases, with 15 bases between them. Germline assignment: CDR1 KGHSH and CDR2 LQKENI. The DNA for the CDR3 is TGTGCCAGCTCTCCGAGGACACGGGTCTACGAGCAGTACTTC. Translated, it gives CASSPRTRVYEQYF.

This clone was counted at least ten times. The genes are TRBV5-1 and TRBJ1-1; D is unresolved. The V end was cut by 4 bases, the J end by 1 base, with 11 bases between. Germline CDR1 is SGHRS and CDR2 is YFSETQ. The CDR3 loop spans 14 amino acids. The CDR3 sequence: CASSLLPQNTEAFF. CDR3 DNA: TGCGCCAGCAGCCTACTACCACAGAACACTGAAGCTTTCTTT.

The chain combines TRBV5-4 with TRBJ2-5, with D possibly being TRBD1 (6 bases). Trimming removed 2 bases at V and 4 bases at J, with 15 bases between. Germline loops: CDR1 SGHNT, CDR2 YYREEE (reference sequence). The CDR3 length is 15 residues. The CDR3 region is CASSLGGRVAETQYF. The CDR3 DNA reads as TGTGCCAGCAGCTTAGGGGGAAGGGTGGCAGAGACCCAGTACTTC.

The J gene is TRBJ2-6, the V gene TRBV9; D may be TRBD1 (6 bases). The CDR3 has 17 residues. Germline V gene lookup returns CDR1 SGDLS and CDR2 YYNGEE. V lost 3 bases to trimming and J lost 2 bases, with 15 bases between them. The CDR3 DNA follows: TGTGCCAGCAGCGCGACAGGAGTTTCGACTGGGGCCAACGTCCTGACTTTC. Translation: CASSATGVSTGANVLTF.

The rearrangement joins TRBV19 to TRBJ2-3; tentative D call: TRBD2 (6 bases). The ends were cut back, 7 bases at V and 1 base at J, with 12 bases in the middle. Germline assignment: CDR1 LNHDA and CDR2 SQIVND (reference sequence). The CDR3 extends over 14 amino acids. CDR3 nucleotide sequence: TGTGCCAGTACTTCCGGGGGAGGCACAGATACGCAGTATTTT. Translated, it gives CASTSGGGTDTQYF.

This chain joins TRBV6-5 and TRBJ1-5; 9 positions agree with TRBD1. Germline V CDR1 and CDR2: MNHEY, SVGAGI. The CDR3 is made up of 12 amino acids. With 5 bases clipped from V and 16 bases from J, the junction kept 9 bases outside the gene matches. CDR3 nucleotide sequence: TGTGCCAGCAGTCCGGGACAGGGAATTCGACATTTT. It encodes CASSPGQGIRHF.

This clone was recorded only once. This chain links TRBV7-9 with TRBJ1-3; maybe TRBD1 (5 bases). Trimming left V 0 bases short and J 3 bases short, with 12 bases between. This CDR3 has 16 residues. Germline V gene lookup returns CDR1 SEHNR and CDR2 FQNEAQ (reference sequence). This CDR3 is CASSLARGASGNTIYF. The DNA for the CDR3 is TGTGCCAGCAGCTTAGCTAGGGGCGCGAGTGGAAACACCATATATTTT.